This T cell receptor (beta chain) was observed in a study of T cell responses to AZD1222 COVID-19 vaccine. Notes on the study in general: Unmutated variant regions are reportedly the target of nearly half of TCRs that are spike-specific. Donor demographics were predominantly white British with a female majority; clonal diversity may be underestimated. The study identified only 6 or 7 AZD1222 recipients as seropositive at baseline.

The data were produced by immunoSEQ multiplex PCR, yet TCRdb's version contains in-frame clones alone and is incomplete. Seen here are about 100,000 clones, 70% to 90% observed once, and the top ten hold roughly 2.5%. Second-dose recipients at about 4 or about 12 weeks were treated as one pooled group. To note about this clone: Its antigen is not known.

The receptor was derived from an adult who received the AZD1222 COVID-19 vaccine. The starting material was peripheral blood, obtained 28 days after the second AZD1222 dose.

In nucleotides, the CDR3 is TGTGCCAGCAGCTCAACAGGGTATCTCTCTGAAGCTTTCTTT. The encoded protein is CASSSTGYLSEAFF. The rearrangement links TRBV5-5 to TRBJ1-1, with D possibly matching TRBD1 (6 bases). The CDR3 is 14 amino acids. V lost 3 bases and J lost 6, with 15 bases in between. Germline values: CDR1 SGHKS, CDR2 YYEKEE (reference sequence).